These T cell receptor beta chains were read from a single sample in a study of shared clonotypes between healthy human individuals. Repertoires were generated with immunoSEQ multiplex PCR, while TCRdb's copy carries only in-frame clones and drops some. There are some 1,100,000 clones in the sample; more than 75% occur only once, and under 0.6% lies in the top ten. Source material: memory CD4+ T cells from PBMCs. These receptors were obtained from a man younger than 35 in good health. Some clones in this sample may be carry-over from other donors' samples. CDR3s include the opening cysteine and the closing phenylalanine or tryptophan.

j_gene | v_gene | CDR3aa
TRBJ1-1 | TRBV7-9 | CASSLPRSEAFF
TRBJ2-3 | TRBV6-4 | CASSRLHTDTQYF
TRBJ2-7 | TRBV7-9 | CASSLYRGSGYEQYF
TRBJ2-2 | TRBV7-6 | CASSLRGNTGELFF
TRBJ2-2 | TRBV6-1 | CASSDMQGSGELFF
TRBJ1-1 | TRBV9 | CASSLSGRTEAFF
TRBJ1-1 | TRBV6-5 | CASSYRDRGTRGAFF
TRBJ1-1 | TRBV5-1 | CASSSRTGANTEAFF
TRBJ1-1 | TRBV28 | CASSLSTNTEAFF
TRBJ1-1 | TRBV29-1 | CSTRGGADTEAFF
TRBJ2-3 | TRBV5-1 | CASSLAGFGQYGQDTQYF
TRBJ1-5 | TRBV27 | CASSSPSLGQPQHF
TRBJ2-5 | TRBV18 | CASSPNKETQYF
TRBJ2-1 | TRBV5-1 | CASRPRSRNEQFF
TRBJ2-2 | TRBV7-2 | CASSLGIGTANTGELFF
TRBJ2-3 | TRBV15 | CATSVPGGVATQYF
TRBJ1-2 | TRBV7-9 | CASSLRDLRDGYTF
TRBJ2-3 | TRBV7-8 | CASSLRQGARTDTQYF
TRBJ2-1 | TRBV5-1 | CASSLEGSSGGSYNEQFF
TRBJ2-3 | TRBV27 | CASSPMGGITDTQYF
TRBJ1-2 | TRBV28 | CASSLTGTGLTF
TRBJ2-3 | TRBV11-2 | CASRLGGIRDTQYF
TRBJ1-1 | TRBV5-1 | CASSSGRGDTEAFF
TRBJ2-5 | TRBV5-1 | CASSPPQGGQETQYF
TRBJ1-2 | TRBV5-4 | CASSGPGQGFYGYTF
TRBJ2-7 | TRBV9 | CASSVGPGQGAGEQYF
TRBJ2-5 | TRBV5-1 | CASSKNAGAVETQYF
TRBJ1-2 | TRBV5-1 | CASSRTGGAGYGYTF
TRBJ2-7 | TRBV28 | CASYEAGSGSSYEQYF
TRBJ2-7 | TRBV27 | CASGYEQYF
TRBJ1-2 | TRBV18 | CASSPQAAGYTF
TRBJ2-2 | TRBV7-2 | CASSIDLGGELFF
TRBJ2-7 | TRBV30 | CAWSVPGRTRYEQYF
TRBJ1-4 | TRBV5-1 | CASSLSSANEKLFF
TRBJ2-1 | TRBV27 | CASSLTGGGIYFDEQFF
TRBJ1-3 | TRBV5-5 | CASSFQGSTIYF
TRBJ2-3 | TRBV7-2 | CASSLDTGADTQYF
TRBJ2-2 | TRBV27 | CASGAVNTGELFF
TRBJ1-5 | TRBV5-1 | CASSPGQGATAQHF
TRBJ2-5 | TRBV30 | CAWSGSASGSTSNKETQYF
TRBJ2-3 | TRBV7-9 | CASSWDSDTQYF
TRBJ1-3 | TRBV7-9 | CASSLLGTGSSGNTIYF
TRBJ1-5 | TRBV28 | CASSLPQNQPQHF
TRBJ2-3 | TRBV30 | CAWRLATDTQYF
TRBJ1-5 | TRBV27 | CASSSRGHQPQHF
TRBJ2-5 | TRBV9 | CASSRGGLRETQYF
TRBJ2-7 | TRBV5-4 | CASSLGLADSTAYEQYF
TRBJ2-5 | TRBV7-2 | CASSPSGRRFRAETQYF
TRBJ2-5 | TRBV5-1 | CASSLYTRGIGETQYF
TRBJ1-2 | TRBV6-5 | CASSYSYGGYGYTF
TRBJ2-7 | TRBV5-1 | CASNAGQGLSYEQYF
TRBJ2-3 | TRBV30 | CAWDGLAESDTQYF
TRBJ2-7 | TRBV7-8 | CASSLISAEQYF